The T cell receptor (beta chain) under discussion was sequenced for a study of technical replicates of blood from a handful of donors. Germline CDR1 and CDR2: SGDLS and YYNGEE. J gave up 2 bases and V 2 bases, and 7 bases lay outside the gene matches. The CDR3 spans 15 residues. The table came from immunoSEQ multiplex PCR; TCRdb's copy has only in-frame clones and leaves some out. The profile covers some 13,000 clones, with over 90% appearing a single time and roughly 7.1% taken by the ten largest. The chain has TRBV9 and TRBJ2-7; 7 bases are shared with TRBD1. Sequencing was done on a sample of PBMCs. This sequence originates from a human donor in good health. CDR3 DNA: TGTGCCAGCAGCGTCTCTCCGGGACAGCCCTACGAGCAGTACTTC. Its translation: CASSVSPGQPYEQYF.